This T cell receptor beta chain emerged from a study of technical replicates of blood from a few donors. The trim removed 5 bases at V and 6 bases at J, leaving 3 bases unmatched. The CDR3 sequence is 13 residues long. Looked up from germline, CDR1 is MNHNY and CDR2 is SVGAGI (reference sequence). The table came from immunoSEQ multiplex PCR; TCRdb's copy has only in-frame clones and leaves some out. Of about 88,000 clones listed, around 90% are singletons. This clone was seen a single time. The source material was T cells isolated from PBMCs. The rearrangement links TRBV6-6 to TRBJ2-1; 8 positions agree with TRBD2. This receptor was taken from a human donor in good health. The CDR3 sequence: CASSAGGLNEQFF. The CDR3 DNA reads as TGTGCCAGCAGTGCGGGGGGCCTCAATGAGCAGTTCTTC.